Here is one T cell receptor beta chain with its context. As yet, its antigen is unknown. The CDR3 is made up of 14 amino acids. Germline CDR1 reads MNHEY; CDR2 reads SVGAGI. V lost 3 bases, J lost 8 bases, and 14 bases lay in between. Via MiXCR, TCRdb re-called the 5' RACE reads, giving one row per CDR3 protein. There are some 1,600,000 distinct CDR3 sequences in the sample; more than 30% occur only once, and under 0.35% lies in the top ten. These data originate in a study of identical twins. Study-level results: Diverse VJ usage suggested most zero-insertion clonotypes were not invariant T cells.

J is TRBJ2-1 and V is TRBV6-5; D is unresolved. The sample taken for sequencing was cord blood. The TCR comes from a newborn girl in good health. As DNA, the CDR3 is TGTGCCAGCAGTTATCGAGCGCCGCAGGATGAGCAGTTCTTC. This gives the protein CASSYRAPQDEQFF.